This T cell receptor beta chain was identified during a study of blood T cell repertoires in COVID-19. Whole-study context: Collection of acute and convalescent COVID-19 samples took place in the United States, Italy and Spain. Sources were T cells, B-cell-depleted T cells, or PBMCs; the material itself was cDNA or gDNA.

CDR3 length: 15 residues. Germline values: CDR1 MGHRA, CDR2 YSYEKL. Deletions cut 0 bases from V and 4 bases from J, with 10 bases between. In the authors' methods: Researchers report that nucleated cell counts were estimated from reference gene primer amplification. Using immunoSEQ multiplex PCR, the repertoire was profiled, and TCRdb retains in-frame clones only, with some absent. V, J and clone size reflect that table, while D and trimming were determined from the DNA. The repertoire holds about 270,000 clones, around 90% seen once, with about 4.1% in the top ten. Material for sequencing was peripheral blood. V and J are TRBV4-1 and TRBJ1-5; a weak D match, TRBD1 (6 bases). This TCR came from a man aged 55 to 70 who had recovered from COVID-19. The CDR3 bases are TGCGCCAGCAGCCAAGATCAAGACAGGAATCAGCCCCAGCATTTT. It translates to CASSQDQDRNQPQHF.